This entry lists 29 T cell receptor beta chains sequenced from one sample in a study of regulatory T cells in long-lasting Graves disease. As to time point: persistent/refractory GD, antithyroid drugs over 5 years with positive TRAb. Extracted PBMC RNA gave rise to the TCR library. HTBI primers from iRepertoire and Arm-PCR of CDR3 regions yielded the TCR beta libraries. TCRdb re-called the multiplex PCR reads through MiXCR, storing one row per CDR3 protein. The table lists approximately 400,000 distinct CDR3 sequences, roughly 20% of them singletons. The sequencing used peripheral blood mononuclear cells (PBMCs), collected when the disease was refractory, from a patient treated with antithyroid drugs. These receptors were obtained from a woman in her 40s with Graves disease.

This clonotype was seen once. The chain joins TRBV6-5 to TRBJ2-7, with 7 bases fitting TRBD1. This CDR3 is built from 15 residues. The trim removed 4 bases at V and 0 bases at J, leaving 6 bases unmatched. Looked up from germline, CDR1 is MNHEY and CDR2 is SVGAGI. This chain's CDR3 is CASSSWAGGSYEQYF. As DNA, the CDR3 is TGTGCCAGCAGTTCGTGGGCAGGGGGCTCCTACGAGCAGTACTTC.

This clonotype was detected many times. V and J are TRBV2 and TRBJ2-2; D gene unclear. This CDR3 spans 16 amino acids. Trimming took off 7 bases at V and 0 bases at J, with 15 bases between the two ends. From germline, CDR1 is SNHLY and CDR2 FYNNEI. The DNA for the CDR3 is TGTGCCAGCACCACTCAAGGGATAGCGAACACCGGGGAGCTGTTTTTT. Protein sequence: CASTTQGIANTGELFF.

V usage is TRBV30 and J usage is TRBJ2-5; tentative D call: TRBD1 (6 bases). This CDR3 region has 13 residues. Per the germline V gene, CDR1 is GTSNPN and CDR2 is SVGIG (reference sequence). Trimming shortened V by 2 bases and J by 1 base, and 8 bases separated the two germline ends. The CDR3 region has the DNA TGTGCCTGGAGTAGGACAGTCCAAGAGACCCAGTACTTC. Its translation: CAWSRTVQETQYF.

The gene calls are TRBV28 and TRBJ1-2, with TRBD1 as a possible D gene (5 bases). Trimming left V 5 bases short and J 4 bases short, with 17 bases between. The germline V gene encodes CDR1 MDHEN and CDR2 SYDVKM. This CDR3 spans 15 amino acids. The CDR3 DNA is TGTGCCAGCAGTGGCCTCCCGACAGCTATCTATGGCTACACCTTC. It yields the protein CASSGLPTAIYGYTF.

The rearrangement joins TRBV19 to TRBJ2-2; TRBD1 aligns across 8 bases. The CDR3 spans 15 residues. The germline V gene encodes CDR1 LNHDA and CDR2 SQIVND (reference sequence). Germline trimming cut 6 bases from V and 7 bases from J; bases unmatched to any gene: 10. The CDR3: CASSRQGTGVGELFF. CDR3 sequence (DNA): TGTGCCAGTAGCAGGCAAGGGACAGGAGTCGGGGAGCTGTTTTTT.

At least ten counts were recorded for this clonotype. V usage is TRBV5-1 and J usage is TRBJ2-5, with D tentatively TRBD1 (6 bases). Trimming pared 1 base from V and 5 bases from J, leaving 18 bases between. Germline V gives CDR1 SGHRS, CDR2 YFSETQ. There are 16 residues in the CDR3. The CDR3 here is CASSLQGGRAGETQYF. The CDR3 DNA reads as TGCGCCAGCAGCTTGCAAGGGGGACGAGCCGGTGAGACCCAGTACTTC.

This clonotype appeared many times. J is TRBJ1-2 and V is TRBV9, with D perhaps matching TRBD1 (6 bases). Germline CDR1 is SGDLS and CDR2 is YYNGEE. The CDR3 runs to 14 residues. Trimming left V 4 bases short and J 6 bases short, with 16 bases between. CDR3: CASSHKSGDDGYTF. The CDR3, as DNA: TGTGCCAGCAGCCACAAATCAGGGGACGATGGCTACACCTTC.

V is TRBV4-1 and J is TRBJ2-4, with D unresolved. Germline V lookup: CDR1 MGHRA, CDR2 YSYEKL. Trimming removed 1 base at V and 0 bases at J, with 7 bases between. The CDR3 covers 15 residues. CDR3 in amino acids: CASSQGPLAKNIQYF. The CDR3 region has the DNA TGCGCCAGCAGCCAAGGACCGTTAGCCAAAAACATTCAGTACTTC.

The table lists this clonotype with a few counts. The chain has TRBV29-1 and TRBJ2-7; perhaps TRBD1 as D (6 bases). V was clipped by 7 bases and J by 0 bases, with 13 bases between them. This CDR3 has 13 amino acids. Germline V gene lookup returns CDR1 SQVTM and CDR2 ANQGSEA. CDR3 residues: CSASRGYSYEQYF. The CDR3 nucleotides are TGCAGCGCCAGCAGGGGATACTCCTACGAGCAGTACTTC.

This clonotype was counted many times. As DNA, the CDR3 is TGTGCCAGCAGTGTGGGGACCTATGGCTACACCTTC. It codes for CASSVGTYGYTF. The chain joins TRBV2 to TRBJ1-2, with D possibly being TRBD1 (5 bases). The CDR3 contains 12 residues. Between the trimmed V and J ends, which lost 4 bases and 4 bases, there was a span of 7 bases. Germline V gives CDR1 SNHLY, CDR2 FYNNEI.

Note on this clonotype: A much bigger clone sits one base away, suggesting this may be a read error. The V and J genes are TRBV28 and TRBJ2-7; D perhaps matches TRBD2 (5 bases). This CDR3 spans 12 amino acids. Per the germline V gene, CDR1 is MDHEN and CDR2 is SYDVKM. CDR3 sequence reads: CASRWSGYERYF. The CDR3 DNA sequence: TGTGCCAGCAGATGGAGCGGTTACGAGCGGTACTTC.

Notes on this clonotype: A far larger clone is one base from this, pointing to a likely read error. V usage is TRBV27 and J usage is TRBJ2-7; a weak D match, TRBD2 (9 bases). Trimming left V 5 bases short and J 7 bases short, with 21 bases between. Germline V lookup: CDR1 MNHEY, CDR2 SMNVEV (reference sequence). CDR3 size: 15 residues. In DNA form, the CDR3 reads TGTGCCAGCAGTGAACCGCTAGCGGGACAGGAGGAGCAGTACTTC. As protein: CASSEPLAGQEEQYF.

The sample holds a few counts of this clonotype. J is TRBJ1-1 and V is TRBV5-5; D is unclear. The CDR3 consists of 15 residues. Germline V gene data show CDR1 as SGHKS and CDR2 as YYEKEE (reference sequence). Trimming stripped 4 bases from V and 2 bases from J, with 15 bases between. The DNA for the CDR3 is TGTGCCAGCAGCCTAGGACCGGGGTCTAACACTGAAGCTTTCTTT. Translated, it gives CASSLGPGSNTEAFF.

This rearrangement joins TRBV20-1 to TRBJ2-3; 12 nucleotides agree with TRBD2. The V gene end was trimmed by 0 bases and the J gene end by 2 bases; junction bases not matched to a gene: 6. CDR3 size: 17 residues. Germline loops: CDR1 DFQATT, CDR2 SNEGSKA (reference sequence). The CDR3 spells CSARDRTSGTITDTQYF. The CDR3 DNA sequence: TGCAGTGCTAGAGATCGGACTAGCGGGACGATCACAGATACGCAGTATTTT.

This clonotype was counted at least ten times. CDR3 nucleotides: TGTGCCAGCAGTGTATTTTCCCGGACAGACGCTAACACTGAAGCTTTCTTT. Translation: CASSVFSRTDANTEAFF. The chain joins TRBV2 to TRBJ1-1; TRBD1 might be the D (6 bases). Trimming pared 4 bases from V and 2 bases from J, leaving 20 bases between. This CDR3 has 17 residues. Germline V gene data show CDR1 as SNHLY and CDR2 as FYNNEI.

This clonotype occurred many times. The chain combines TRBV12-3 or TRBV12-4 with TRBJ1-1; D may be TRBD1 (6 bases). The CDR3 runs to 14 residues. V was cut by 6 bases and J by 6 bases, with 17 bases left in between. CDR3 coding DNA: TGTGCCAGCAGGAAGGACAGCAAGGGAGCTGAAGCTTTCTTT. Amino acids: CASRKDSKGAEAFF.

The chain has TRBV20-1 and TRBJ2-1; 9 bases are a match to TRBD2. The CDR3 totals 13 residues. Germline trimming cut 5 bases from V and 2 bases from J; bases unmatched to any gene: 1. Germline CDR1 and CDR2: DFQATT and SNEGSKA (reference sequence). This CDR3 reads CSALAGAYNEQFF. The CDR3 DNA reads as TGCAGTGCTTTAGCGGGAGCCTACAATGAGCAGTTCTTC.

This sequence joins TRBV7-2 and TRBJ1-2, with TRBD1 matching over 8 bases. Germline values: CDR1 SGHTA, CDR2 FQGNSA. V lost 0 bases and J lost 3; bases outside the gene matches: 6. There are 16 residues in the CDR3. The CDR3 here is CASSLATGQGDYGYTF. The DNA for the CDR3 is TGTGCCAGCAGCTTAGCTACTGGACAGGGTGACTATGGCTACACCTTC.

The V and J genes are TRBV18 and TRBJ1-1; D is possibly TRBD1 (5 bases). The CDR3 covers 14 residues. Looked up from germline, CDR1 is KGHSH and CDR2 is LQKENI. Trimming stripped 3 bases from V and 4 bases from J, with 12 bases between. The CDR3 is CASSPLQGGTEAFF. The CDR3 coding sequence is TGTGCCAGCTCACCTCTTCAGGGAGGCACTGAAGCTTTCTTT.

The genes are TRBV6-5 and TRBJ2-7, with D possibly being TRBD2 (6 bases). Germline V lookup: CDR1 MNHEY, CDR2 SVGAGI. This CDR3 has 15 amino acids. Trimming took off 2 bases at V and 7 bases at J, with 18 bases between the two ends. For the CDR3, the DNA is TGTGCCAGCAGTTACAATCGGGAGTCGCCCCAGGAGCAGTACTTC. Its protein product is CASSYNRESPQEQYF.

This clonotype was recorded at least ten times. The J gene is TRBJ1-4, the V gene TRBV28; 7 positions match TRBD1. The ends lost 5 bases at V and 10 bases at J; junction bases unmatched: 10. Germline V CDR1 and CDR2: MDHEN, SYDVKM. The CDR3 runs to 14 residues. For the CDR3, the DNA is TGTGCCAGCAGTCCCCTTCGGGACAGCCCAAAACTGTTTTTT. This codes for CASSPLRDSPKLFF. The whole variable domain, filled in from reference TRBV28 and TRBJ1-4, reads DVKVTQSSRYLVKRTGEKVFLECVQDMDHENMFWYRQDPGLGLRLIYFSYDVKMKEKGDIPEGYSVSREKKERFSLILESASTNQTSMYLCASSPLRDSPKLFFGSGTQLSVL.

The chain uses TRBV10-2 and TRBJ1-1; D gene unclear. The CDR3 spans 12 residues. With 2 bases removed from V and 3 bases from J, the gap between germline ends came to 4 bases. CDR1 is WSHSY, CDR2 SAAADI, per germline. CDR3 sequence: CASSEGDTEAFF. The CDR3 region has the DNA TGCGCCAGCAGTGAGGGGGACACTGAAGCTTTCTTT.

In this sample, this clonotype turned up many times. This CDR3 is CASSLVLNSEVQETQYF. CDR3 sequence (DNA): TGTGCCAGCAGTTTAGTCCTTAATAGCGAAGTCCAAGAGACCCAGTACTTC. The V gene is TRBV28, the J gene TRBJ2-5, with a possible D match to TRBD2 (5 bases). Trimming took 2 bases from V and 1 from J, leaving 17 bases between them. CDR1 MDHEN and CDR2 SYDVKM come from the germline V gene. The CDR3 is made up of 17 amino acids.

J is TRBJ2-7 and V is TRBV25-1; 7 bases map to TRBD1. The length of the CDR3 is 16 residues. The germline gives CDR1 MGHDK, CDR2 SYGVNS. The V gene end was trimmed by 4 bases and the J gene end by 0 bases; junction bases not matched to a gene: 9. The CDR3 sequence is CASSAKQGISSYEQYF. The CDR3 region has the DNA TGTGCCAGCAGTGCTAAACAGGGGATCAGCTCCTACGAGCAGTACTTC.

This clonotype has more than one count but fewer than ten. The rearrangement joins TRBV7-9 to TRBJ1-4; D may be TRBD1 (6 bases). Deletions cut 5 bases from V and 10 bases from J, with 23 bases between. Germline CDR1 reads SEHNR; CDR2 reads FQNEAQ (reference sequence). The CDR3 has 16 residues. CDR3 region: CASSLGGGPDFGKLFF. The CDR3 bases are TGTGCCAGCAGCCTAGGCGGGGGCCCCGATTTCGGAAAACTGTTTTTT. The complete variable domain, with remaining parts taken from reference TRBV7-9 and TRBJ1-4, reads DTGVSQNPRHKITKRGQNVTFRCDPISEHNRLYWYRQTLGQGPEFLTYFQNEAQLEKSRLLSDRFSAERPKGSFSTLEIQRTEQGDSAMYLCASSLGGGPDFGKLFFGSGTQLSVL.

The chain combines TRBV29-1 with TRBJ2-5; 10 bases line up with TRBD2. The junction had 7 bases not matched to a gene; V was cut back by 1 base and J by 5 bases. CDR3 length: 15 residues. Per germline, CDR1 SQVTM and CDR2 ANQGSEA. CDR3 residues: CSVEVVAGGGETQYF. The CDR3, as DNA: TGCAGCGTTGAAGTGGTAGCGGGAGGTGGGGAGACCCAGTACTTC.

This clonotype was counted ten times or more. This chain links TRBV29-1 with TRBJ2-5; D gene ambiguous. V shed 0 bases and J shed 1 base, with 12 bases lying between them. Germline V gene lookup returns CDR1 SQVTM and CDR2 ANQGSEA. The CDR3 totals 15 residues. The CDR3 DNA reads as TGCAGCGTTGAAGAAATCAGTGGGCCCCAAGAGACCCAGTACTTC. Amino acid sequence: CSVEEISGPQETQYF.

This clonotype was detected many times. The chain carries TRBV28 and TRBJ2-5, with 9 positions matching TRBD2. The ends lost 2 bases at V and 6 bases at J; junction bases unmatched: 7. The CDR3 runs 15 residues. In germline, CDR1 is MDHEN, CDR2 SYDVKM. The CDR3 nucleotides read TGTGCCAGCAGTTTAGCGGGAGGGGTCCAGCAGACCCAGTACTTC. Translating gives CASSLAGGVQQTQYF. Drawing the rest from reference TRBV28 and TRBJ2-5, the complete variable domain is DVKVTQSSRYLVKRTGEKVFLECVQDMDHENMFWYRQDPGLGLRLIYFSYDVKMKEKGDIPEGYSVSREKKERFSLILESASTNQTSMYLCASSLAGGVQQTQYFGPGTRLLVL.

This clonotype has more than one count but fewer than ten. The chain recombines TRBV7-8 with TRBJ1-2; unclear D gene. Germline V gene sequence: CDR1 SGHVS, CDR2 FQNEAQ. The CDR3 is 15 amino acids. Trimming shortened V by 1 base and J by 7 bases, and 16 bases separated the two germline ends. The CDR3 here is CASSLEHTTYGGYTF. CDR3 bases: TGTGCCAGCAGCTTAGAGCACACAACGTATGGTGGCTACACCTTC.